This record covers a single TCR beta chain. This entry comes from a study of blood T cell repertoires in COVID-19. Across the study: Acute and convalescent COVID-19 samples came from the United States, Italy and Spain. Sample material is recorded as cDNA or gDNA derived from T cells, B-cell-depleted T cells, or PBMCs.

CDR3 length: 13 residues. Germline V gene data show CDR1 as MGHRA and CDR2 as YSYEKL. V lost 1 base, J lost 4 bases, and 5 bases lay in between. In the original workflow: Reference gene primer amplification in the assay estimated nucleated cell counts. The protocol was immunoSEQ multiplex PCR, while the TCRdb copy is restricted to in-frame clones and leaves out a portion. V, J and clone size derive from that table, while D and trimming were established from the DNA sequence. The sample lists roughly 250,000 clones; about 83% were seen once. The receptor comes from a human donor in a cohort sampled during active COVID-19. What was sequenced was peripheral blood. The rearrangement uses TRBV4-1 and TRBJ2-1, with D unclear. CDR3 region: CASSQAEYNEQFF. For the CDR3, the DNA is TGCGCCAGCAGCCAAGCAGAATACAATGAGCAGTTCTTC.